Below are 20 T cell receptor beta chains sequenced from a single sample in a study of blood T cell repertoires in COVID-19. The table came from immunoSEQ multiplex PCR; TCRdb's copy has only in-frame clones and leaves some out. This table holds a few hundred thousand clones, 70% to 90% found once. Sequenced sample: peripheral blood. The receptors were gathered from a woman aged 25 to 39 who had recovered from COVID-19.

The rearrangement links TRBV19 to TRBJ1-1; D gene ambiguous. This CDR3 has 12 amino acids. CDR1 is LNHDA and CDR2 is SQIVND in the germline V gene (reference sequence). V was clipped by 4 bases and J by 6 bases, with 9 bases between them. The CDR3 DNA follows: TGTGCCAGTAGTACCCACACCTCTGAAGCTTTCTTT. Translated, it gives CASSTHTSEAFF. The variable domain in full, completed from reference TRBV19 and TRBJ1-1, reads DGGITQSPKYLFRKEGQNVTLSCEQNLNHDAMYWYRQDPGQGLRLIYYSQIVNDFQKGDIAEGYSVSREKKESFPLTVTSAQKNPTAFYLCASSTHTSEAFFGQGTRLTVV.

J is TRBJ2-2 and V is TRBV28, with 10 nucleotides matching TRBD2. In germline, CDR1 is MDHEN, CDR2 SYDVKM. V trimming: 7 bases; J trimming: 4 bases; junction bases outside the gene matches: 6. This CDR3 contains 15 residues. Written as DNA, the CDR3 is TGTGCCAGCACCCCTAGCGGGAGAGGCACCGGGGAGCTGTTTTTT. Its protein is CASTPSGRGTGELFF.

J is TRBJ1-2 and V is TRBV5-8, with D unresolved. Trimming removed 2 bases from V and 3 bases from J, with 11 bases in between. Germline V gene data show CDR1 as SGHTS and CDR2 as YDEGEE. The CDR3 runs 14 residues. As DNA, the CDR3 is TGTGCCAGCAGCTTCCGGTCATTAGACTATGGCTACACCTTC. Translating gives CASSFRSLDYGYTF.

The rearrangement joins TRBV2 to TRBJ1-2; 7 nucleotides agree with TRBD1. Germline V gene sequence: CDR1 SNHLY, CDR2 FYNNEI. V lost 6 bases, J lost 4 bases, and 11 bases stayed unmatched. The CDR3 consists of 15 residues. The CDR3 spells CASRPWTGGSYGYTF. CDR3 coding DNA: TGTGCCAGCAGGCCCTGGACAGGCGGATCCTATGGCTACACCTTC. Full variable domain (remainder filled in from reference TRBV2 and TRBJ1-2): EPEVTQTPSHQVTQMGQEVILRCVPISNHLYFYWYRQILGQKVEFLVSFYNNEISEKSEIFDDQFSVERPDGSNFTLKIRSTKLEDSAMYFCASRPWTGGSYGYTFGSGTRLTVV.

The chain links TRBV3-1 (or the pseudogene TRBV3-2) to TRBJ2-1; D gene unclear. The length of the CDR3 is 14 residues. Looked up from germline, CDR1 is LGHDT and CDR2 is YNNKEL (reference sequence). Trimming took off 0 bases at V and 6 bases at J, with 9 bases between the two ends. The CDR3 loop reads CASSQDNRLNEQFF. CDR3 nucleotides: TGTGCCAGCAGCCAAGATAACCGACTCAATGAGCAGTTCTTC.

This rearrangement joins TRBV15 to TRBJ2-7; TRBD1 matches at 8 bases. Germline trimming cut 1 base from V and 1 base from J; bases unmatched to any gene: 3. Germline CDR1 reads LNHNV; CDR2 reads YYDKDF (reference sequence). This CDR3 comprises 15 residues. This chain's CDR3 is CATSRGGQESYEQYF. The CDR3 DNA follows: TGTGCCACCAGCAGAGGGGGACAGGAATCCTACGAGCAGTACTTC.

CDR3 sequence: CASSASGFTEAFF. CDR3 DNA sequence: TGTGCCAGTAGCGCATCGGGGTTCACTGAAGCTTTCTTT. V and J are TRBV19 and TRBJ1-1; D is undetermined. Trimming removed 6 bases at V and 4 bases at J, with 12 bases between. CDR3 length: 13 residues. Germline values: CDR1 LNHDA, CDR2 SQIVND (reference sequence).

V and J are TRBV28 and TRBJ1-5, with 9 bases fitting TRBD1. Germline V lookup: CDR1 MDHEN, CDR2 SYDVKM. This CDR3 has 15 residues. V dropped 7 bases and J dropped 1; count of bases not matched to a gene: 5. The CDR3 coding sequence is TGTGCCAGCAATACAGGGGGCCGAAGCAATCAGCCCCAGCATTTT. This gives the protein CASNTGGRSNQPQHF.

V is TRBV6-5 and J is TRBJ1-3, with a possible D match to TRBD1 (6 bases). This CDR3 region has 14 residues. Germline-derived CDR1 and CDR2 are MNHEY and SVGAGI. Trimming left V 7 bases short and J 5 bases short, with 15 bases between. The CDR3 here is CASTPRGFRNTIYF. DNA for the CDR3: TGTGCCAGCACGCCGAGGGGGTTCCGAAACACCATATATTTT.

This clone has more than one count but fewer than ten. The V gene is TRBV6-5, the J gene TRBJ1-2, with 9 nucleotides matching TRBD1. Germline lookup yields CDR1 MNHEY and CDR2 SVGAGI. This CDR3 has 15 amino acids. J lost 6 bases, V lost 5 bases, and 10 bases had no gene match. CDR3 DNA: TGTGCCAGCAGTAACACCAACAGGGGGCTTGATGGCTACACCTTC. This encodes CASSNTNRGLDGYTF.

The V and J genes are TRBV6-1 and TRBJ1-1; D is unclear. The germline V and J ends were trimmed by 3 bases and 4 bases, with 12 bases remaining between them. Germline V CDR1 and CDR2: MNHNS, SASEGT. CDR3 length equals 14 residues. The CDR3 region has the DNA TGTGCCAGCAGTGACGGGGTTTTTGGCACTGAAGCTTTCTTT. It specifies CASSDGVFGTEAFF.

The V and J genes are TRBV7-2 and TRBJ2-7; a weak D match, TRBD2 (5 bases). V lost 5 bases and J lost 1, with 12 bases in between. The CDR3 covers 14 residues. Germline V gene lookup returns CDR1 SGHTA and CDR2 FQGNSA. CDR3 DNA sequence: TGTGCCAGCAGCGCTGGACTCGAATCCTACGAGCAGTACTTC. Translating it yields CASSAGLESYEQYF.

The chain is built from TRBV9 and TRBJ2-1, with TRBD1 identical over 8 bases. Germline CDR1 and CDR2: SGDLS and YYNGEE. Trimming removed 0 bases from V and 12 bases from J; junction bases left unmatched: 11. The CDR3 loop spans 15 amino acids. CDR3 residues: CASSVVGTGSVGQFF. In nucleotides, the CDR3 is TGTGCCAGCAGCGTAGTGGGGACAGGCAGTGTTGGGCAGTTCTTC.

The chain is built from TRBV6-2 or TRBV6-3 and TRBJ2-2; 13 nucleotides line up with TRBD2. CDR1 MNHEY and CDR2 SVGEGT come from the germline V gene. With 4 bases clipped from V and 1 base from J, the junction kept 6 bases outside the gene matches. The CDR3 is 18 residues long. This chain's CDR3 is CASSSGTSGEENTGELFF. The DNA of the CDR3 is TGTGCCAGCAGTTCCGGGACTAGCGGGGAAGAGAACACCGGGGAGCTGTTTTTT.

V gene TRBV2 combines with J gene TRBJ2-7; D gene ambiguous. The CDR3 covers 13 residues. CDR1 SNHLY and CDR2 FYNNEI come from the germline V gene. V gave up 1 base and J gave up 5 bases, with 9 bases separating them. The DNA for the CDR3 is TGTGCCAGCAGTGAAGAAAGCAAAGACGAGCAGTACTTC. It yields the protein CASSEESKDEQYF.

J is TRBJ2-1 and V is TRBV10-3, with a weak D call TRBD2 (6 bases). Per the germline V gene, CDR1 is ENHRY and CDR2 is SYGVKD. Trimming took off 8 bases at V and 6 bases at J, with 20 bases between the two ends. There are 15 residues in the CDR3. This CDR3 is CAIGKPGTPVNEQFF. The DNA of the CDR3 is TGTGCCATCGGGAAACCCGGGACTCCTGTCAATGAGCAGTTCTTC.

The sample holds one count of this clone. The V call is TRBV3-1 (or the pseudogene TRBV3-2), the J call TRBJ2-7; the D is unclear. This CDR3 has 11 residues. The germline V gene has CDR1 LGHDT and CDR2 YNNKEL (reference sequence). V was shortened by 3 bases and J by 3 bases, with 3 bases between the two germline ends. The CDR3 region is CASSHGYEQYF. The CDR3 DNA reads TGTGCCAGCAGCCACGGCTACGAGCAGTACTTC.

The chain joins TRBV6-4 to TRBJ2-2, with 8 nucleotides matching TRBD2. CDR1 is MRHNA and CDR2 is SNTAGT in the germline V gene. Trimming took 0 bases from V and 4 from J; bases not matched to a gene: 1. This CDR3 has 15 residues. The CDR3 reads CASSDSGGATGELFF. The DNA for the CDR3 is TGTGCCAGCAGTGACTCCGGGGGGGCCACCGGGGAGCTGTTTTTT.

This chain joins TRBV6-5 and TRBJ2-3, with D maybe TRBD2 (6 bases). CDR3 length: 15 residues. CDR1 is MNHEY, CDR2 SVGAGI, per germline. V was shortened by 11 bases and J by 6 bases, with 24 bases between the two germline ends. Here the CDR3 reads CAALQTRGLLDTQYF. CDR3 bases: TGTGCCGCCCTGCAGACTAGGGGCTTGTTGGATACGCAGTATTTT.

Worth noting for this clone: The sample has other DNA sequences that encode this CDR3 too. V is TRBV3-1 (or the pseudogene TRBV3-2) and J is TRBJ1-1; TRBD1 agrees at 8 bases. Germline CDR1 LGHDT, CDR2 YNNKEL (reference sequence). The CDR3 contains 15 residues. J lost 4 bases, V lost 4 bases, and 8 bases had no gene match. The DNA for the CDR3 is TGTGCCAGCAGCCGAACCGGACAGGGTGGCACTGAAGCTTTCTTT. Protein: CASSRTGQGGTEAFF.